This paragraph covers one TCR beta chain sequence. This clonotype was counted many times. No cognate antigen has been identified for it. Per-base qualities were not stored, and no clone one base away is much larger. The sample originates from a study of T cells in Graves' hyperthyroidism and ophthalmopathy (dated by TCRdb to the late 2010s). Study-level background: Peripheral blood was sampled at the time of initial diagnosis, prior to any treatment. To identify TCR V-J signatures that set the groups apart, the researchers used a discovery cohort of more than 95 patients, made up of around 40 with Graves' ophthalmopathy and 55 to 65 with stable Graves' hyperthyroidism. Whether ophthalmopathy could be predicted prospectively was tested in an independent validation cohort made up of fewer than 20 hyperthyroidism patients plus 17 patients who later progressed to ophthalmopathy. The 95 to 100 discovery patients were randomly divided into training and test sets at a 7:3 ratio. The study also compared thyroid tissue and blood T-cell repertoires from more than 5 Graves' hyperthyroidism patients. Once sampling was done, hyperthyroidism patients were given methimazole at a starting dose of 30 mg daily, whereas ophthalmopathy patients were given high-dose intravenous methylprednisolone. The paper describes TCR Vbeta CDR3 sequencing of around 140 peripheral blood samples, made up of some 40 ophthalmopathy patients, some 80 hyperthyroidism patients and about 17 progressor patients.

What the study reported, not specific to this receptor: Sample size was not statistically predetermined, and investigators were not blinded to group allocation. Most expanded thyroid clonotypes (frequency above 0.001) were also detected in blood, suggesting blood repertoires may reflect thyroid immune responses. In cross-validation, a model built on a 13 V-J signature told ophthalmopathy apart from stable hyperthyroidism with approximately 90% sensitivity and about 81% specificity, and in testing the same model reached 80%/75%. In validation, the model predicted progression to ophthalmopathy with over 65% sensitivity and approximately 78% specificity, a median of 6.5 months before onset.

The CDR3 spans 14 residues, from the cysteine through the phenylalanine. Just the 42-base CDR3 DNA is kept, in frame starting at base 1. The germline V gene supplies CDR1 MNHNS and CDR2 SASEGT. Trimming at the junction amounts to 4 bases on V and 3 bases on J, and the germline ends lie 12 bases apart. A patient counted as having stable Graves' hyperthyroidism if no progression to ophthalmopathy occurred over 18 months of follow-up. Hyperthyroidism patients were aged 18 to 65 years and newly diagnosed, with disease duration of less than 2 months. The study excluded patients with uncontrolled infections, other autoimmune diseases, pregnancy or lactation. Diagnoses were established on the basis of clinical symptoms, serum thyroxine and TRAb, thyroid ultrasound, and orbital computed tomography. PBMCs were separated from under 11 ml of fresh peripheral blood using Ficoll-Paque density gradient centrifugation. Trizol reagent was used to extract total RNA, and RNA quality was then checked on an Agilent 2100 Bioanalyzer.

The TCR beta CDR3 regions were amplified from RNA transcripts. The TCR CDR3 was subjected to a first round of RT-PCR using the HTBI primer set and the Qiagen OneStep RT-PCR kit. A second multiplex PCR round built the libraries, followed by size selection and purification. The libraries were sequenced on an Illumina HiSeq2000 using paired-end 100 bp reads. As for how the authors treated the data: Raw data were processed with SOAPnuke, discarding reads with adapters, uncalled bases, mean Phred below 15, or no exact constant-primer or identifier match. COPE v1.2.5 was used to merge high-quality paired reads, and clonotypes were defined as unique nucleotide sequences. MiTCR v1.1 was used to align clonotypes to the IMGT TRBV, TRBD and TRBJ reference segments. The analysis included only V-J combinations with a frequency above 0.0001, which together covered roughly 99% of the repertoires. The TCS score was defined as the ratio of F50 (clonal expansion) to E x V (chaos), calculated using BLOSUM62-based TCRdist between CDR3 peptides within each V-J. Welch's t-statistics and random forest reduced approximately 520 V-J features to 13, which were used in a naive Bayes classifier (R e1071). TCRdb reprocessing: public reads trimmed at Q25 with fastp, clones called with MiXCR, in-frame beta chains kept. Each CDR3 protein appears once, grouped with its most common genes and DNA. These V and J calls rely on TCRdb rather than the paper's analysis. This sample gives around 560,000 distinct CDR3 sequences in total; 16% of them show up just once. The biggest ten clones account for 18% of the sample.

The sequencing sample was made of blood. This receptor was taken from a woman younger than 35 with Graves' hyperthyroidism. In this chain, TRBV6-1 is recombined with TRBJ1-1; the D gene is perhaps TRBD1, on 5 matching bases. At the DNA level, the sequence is TGTGCCAGCAGTGTGGGACGGCCTCACACTGAAGCTTTCTTT. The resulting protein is CASSVGRPHTEAFF.